Below are 23 T cell receptor beta chains sequenced from a single sample in a study of T cells in Graves' hyperthyroidism and ophthalmopathy. TCR beta CDR3 sequences were amplified from RNA transcripts. First-round RT-PCR targeting the TCR CDR3 was performed with the HTBI primer set. TCRdb reprocessed the multiplex PCR reads with MiXCR, giving one entry per CDR3 protein. The sample lists roughly 560,000 distinct CDR3 sequences, about 15% occurring once. Sequenced: blood. The receptors come from a woman aged 40 to 50 with Graves' ophthalmopathy.

This clonotype was observed at least ten times. The V and J genes are TRBV7-3 and TRBJ2-2; 9 positions agree with TRBD2. J was trimmed by 7 bases and V by 5 bases; bases with no gene match: 2. CDR3 length: 13 residues. The germline V gene has CDR1 SGHTA and CDR2 FQGTGA. CDR3 sequence: CASSRAGGGELFF. The DNA for the CDR3 is TGTGCCAGCAGCAGAGCGGGAGGCGGGGAGCTGTTTTTT.

The chain links TRBV29-1 to TRBJ1-1, with D maybe TRBD1 (5 bases). Between the trimmed V and J ends, which lost 6 bases and 6 bases, there was a span of 14 bases. The CDR3 is 12 amino acids. Looked up from germline, CDR1 is SQVTM and CDR2 is ANQGSEA. The CDR3 coding sequence is TGCAGCGTAACAGGAGGATTCGCTGAAGCTTTCTTT. Translated, it gives CSVTGGFAEAFF.

This clonotype was detected ten times or more. The chain employs TRBV6-5 and TRBJ1-5, with 8 bases matching TRBD1. The CDR3 length is 14 residues. Germline CDR1 MNHEY, CDR2 SVGAGI. V trimming: 7 bases; J trimming: 1 base; junction bases outside the gene matches: 3. CDR3 amino acids: CASIRTGSNQPQHF. The CDR3 bases are TGTGCCAGCATTAGGACAGGGAGCAATCAGCCCCAGCATTTT.

This clonotype was seen repeatedly, ten times or more. The chain couples TRBV12-3 or TRBV12-4 to TRBJ1-6; D might be TRBD1 (5 bases). CDR3 size: 16 residues. The V end lost 6 bases, the J end lost 8 bases, and 20 bases lay between the germline ends. This chain's CDR3 is CASSYHGGGFYSPLHF. In DNA, the CDR3 is TGTGCCAGCAGCTACCACGGGGGAGGGTTTTATTCACCCCTCCACTTT.

This clonotype was counted at least ten times. The J gene is TRBJ2-3, the V gene TRBV28; D gene ambiguous. There are 12 residues in the CDR3. Germline V gives CDR1 MDHEN, CDR2 SYDVKM. The V and J ends lost 5 bases and 6 bases respectively, with 9 bases between them. The CDR3 loop reads CASSINRDTQYF. CDR3 sequence (DNA): TGTGCCAGCAGTATAAACCGGGATACGCAGTATTTT.

This clonotype was detected ten times or more. This sequence joins TRBV20-1 and TRBJ1-1; 7 bases match TRBD1. Germline assignment: CDR1 DFQATT and CDR2 SNEGSKA (reference sequence). The ends lost 0 bases at V and 0 bases at J; junction bases unmatched: 4. This CDR3 is built from 15 residues. CDR3 DNA: TGCAGTGCTAGAGACCCGGACAGGTTGAACACTGAAGCTTTCTTT. Its translation is CSARDPDRLNTEAFF.

The V gene is TRBV5-1, the J gene TRBJ2-4, with 16 bases that match TRBD2. Germline-derived CDR1 and CDR2 are SGHRS and YFSETQ. After removal of 3 bases from V and 3 bases from J, the junction contained 6 bases not matched to a gene. The length of the CDR3 is 18 residues. The CDR3 here is CASSSGTSGRGGKNIQYF. DNA for the CDR3: TGCGCCAGCAGCTCCGGGACTAGCGGGAGGGGGGGCAAAAACATTCAGTACTTC. Full variable domain (outside the CDR3, taken from reference TRBV5-1 and TRBJ2-4): KAGVTQTPRYLIKTRGQQVTLSCSPISGHRSVSWYQQTPGQGLQFLFEYFSETQRNKGNFPGRFSGRQFSNSRSEMNVSTLELGDSALYLCASSSGTSGRGGKNIQYFGAGTRLSVL.

This sequence joins TRBV28 and TRBJ2-7; tentatively, D is TRBD2 (5 bases). The length of the CDR3 is 15 residues. V lost 0 bases and J lost 3, with 12 bases in between. The germline V gene has CDR1 MDHEN and CDR2 SYDVKM. The CDR3 nucleotides read TGTGCCAGCAGTTTATGGGCAGTCGGGGACTACGAGCAGTACTTC. Translating gives CASSLWAVGDYEQYF.

This clonotype was recorded many times. The V call is TRBV20-1, the J call TRBJ2-7; 10 bases align to TRBD2. J lost 2 bases, V lost 5 bases, and 3 bases had no gene match. Per germline, CDR1 DFQATT and CDR2 SNEGSKA (reference sequence). The CDR3 is made up of 13 amino acids. The CDR3 DNA follows: TGCAGTGCTGTAGCGGGAGGCGCCTACGAGCAGTACTTC. Translated: CSAVAGGAYEQYF.

The table lists this clonotype with many counts. V and J are TRBV5-1 and TRBJ1-2, with D possibly TRBD1 on 6 matching bases. Trimming took off 3 bases at V and 8 bases at J, with 20 bases between the two ends. CDR1 SGHRS and CDR2 YFSETQ come from the germline V gene. The CDR3 consists of 15 residues. The CDR3 coding sequence is TGCGCCAGCAGCTCTAACACAGGGTTGAGTGAGGGCTACACCTTC. Translated: CASSSNTGLSEGYTF.

The chain recombines TRBV7-9 with TRBJ2-5; D perhaps matches TRBD2 (6 bases). Trimming took 5 bases from V and 5 from J, leaving 21 bases between them. Germline assignment: CDR1 SEHNR and CDR2 FQNEAQ (reference sequence). This CDR3 region has 16 residues. The CDR3 protein is CASSPTGTPVGETQYF. CDR3 DNA sequence: TGTGCCAGCAGCCCTACCGGGACTCCAGTGGGGGAGACCCAGTACTTC. Variable domain in full (rest from reference TRBV7-9 and TRBJ2-5): DTGVSQNPRHKITKRGQNVTFRCDPISEHNRLYWYRQTLGQGPEFLTYFQNEAQLEKSRLLSDRFSAERPKGSFSTLEIQRTEQGDSAMYLCASSPTGTPVGETQYFGPGTRLLVL.

Points on this clonotype: One junction end disagrees with the germline gene, perhaps due to a read error. The chain recombines TRBV6-2 or TRBV6-3 with TRBJ1-2; tentatively, D is TRBD1 (6 bases). The CDR3 extends over 16 amino acids. CDR1 and CDR2 from the germline V gene are MNHEY and SVGEGT. The CDR3 coding sequence is TGTGCCAGCACTTACCAGAACAGGGAGTTCGACTATGGCTACACCTTC. This sequence encodes CASTYQNREFDYGYTF.

About this clonotype: At one end the junction does not follow the germline gene, possibly because of a read error. The chain has TRBV28 and TRBJ1-1; D possibly corresponds to TRBD1 (5 bases). The CDR3 loop spans 14 amino acids. From germline, CDR1 is MDHEN and CDR2 SYDVKM. CDR3 in amino acids: CVSRDLQGTTEAFF. The CDR3 DNA reads as TGTGTCAGCAGAGACCTCCAGGGAACCACTGAAGCCTTCTTT.

This clonotype was picked up many times. A junction end diverges from the germline sequence, so it may reflect a read error. J is TRBJ1-3 and V is TRBV7-7; D gene ambiguous. The length of the CDR3 is 15 residues. The V gene's germline CDR1 is SSHAT and CDR2 FNYEAQ (reference sequence). CDR3 DNA sequence: TGTGCTAGCAGCCCCGGGTTAGACTCTGGAAACACCATATATTTT. Protein product: CASSPGLDSGNTIYF.

Many counts were recorded for this clonotype. The chain recombines TRBV20-1 with TRBJ1-3, with 7 bases identical to TRBD1. CDR1 is DFQATT, CDR2 SNEGSKA, per germline (reference sequence). This CDR3 spans 13 amino acids. The V and J ends lost 6 bases and 0 bases, in that order; junction bases with no gene match: 2. The CDR3 DNA follows: TGCAGTGCCGGGACAGTCTCTGGAAACACCATATATTTT. Protein product: CSAGTVSGNTIYF.

This clonotype was picked up many times. The genes are TRBV7-2 and TRBJ1-6, with a weak D call TRBD1 (5 bases). Trimming pared 8 bases from V and 5 bases from J, leaving 10 bases between. CDR3 length: 13 residues. Germline-derived CDR1 and CDR2 are SGHTA and FQGNSA. The CDR3 spells CASHRQNNSPLHF. CDR3 coding DNA: TGTGCCAGCCACAGACAGAATAATTCACCCCTCCACTTT.

The rearrangement links TRBV14 to TRBJ2-3; 8 bases map to TRBD1. CDR1 is SGHDN, CDR2 FVKESK, per germline. The trim removed 3 bases at V and 3 bases at J, leaving 8 bases unmatched. This CDR3 region has 16 residues. The CDR3 loop reads CASSHLQGAQTDTQYF. CDR3 bases: TGTGCCAGCAGCCACTTGCAGGGGGCGCAAACAGATACGCAGTATTTT.

This clonotype came up many times. V usage is TRBV12-3 or TRBV12-4 and J usage is TRBJ1-1; no reliable D call. The germline V and J ends were trimmed by 6 bases and 0 bases, with 11 bases remaining between them. This CDR3 contains 14 residues. DNA for the CDR3: TGTGCCAGCAGCCCGGGAAACATGAACACTGAAGCTTTCTTT. This gives the protein CASSPGNMNTEAFF.

The sample holds many counts of this clonotype. This chain uses TRBV30 with TRBJ1-1; no clear D. Germline V gives CDR1 GTSNPN, CDR2 SVGIG (reference sequence). CDR3 size: 11 residues. V was cut by 5 bases and J by 3 bases, with 7 bases left in between. CDR3 DNA sequence: TGTGCCTGGGACCTCTACACTGAAGCTTTCTTT. Protein: CAWDLYTEAFF.

This clonotype has a count of ten or more. The rearrangement joins TRBV2 to TRBJ1-1, with 8 bases aligning to TRBD1. Germline CDR1 reads SNHLY; CDR2 reads FYNNEI. CDR3 length: 13 residues. With 4 bases clipped from V and 7 bases from J, the junction kept 5 bases outside the gene matches. The CDR3 here is CASSGQGMVEAFF. In DNA, the CDR3 is TGTGCCAGCAGTGGACAGGGGATGGTTGAAGCTTTCTTT. The full variable domain, in which reference TRBV2 and TRBJ1-1 provide the parts outside the CDR3, is EPEVTQTPSHQVTQMGQEVILRCVPISNHLYFYWYRQILGQKVEFLVSFYNNEISEKSEIFDDQFSVERPDGSNFTLKIRSTKLEDSAMYFCASSGQGMVEAFFGQGTRLTVV.

This clonotype appeared a few times. V and J are TRBV20-1 and TRBJ1-1, with D unresolved. This CDR3 comprises 11 residues. Germline V gene sequence: CDR1 DFQATT, CDR2 SNEGSKA (reference sequence). Between the trimmed V and J ends, which lost 5 bases and 2 bases, there was a span of 6 bases. CDR3 DNA: TGCAGTGCTCAAAGAAACACTGAAGCTTTCTTT. Protein: CSAQRNTEAFF.

The rearrangement joins TRBV10-3 to TRBJ2-2; D is ambiguous. Germline CDR1 and CDR2: ENHRY and SYGVKD. The CDR3 is 15 amino acids. V shed 1 base and J shed 2 bases, with 8 bases lying between them. The CDR3, as DNA: TGTGCCATCAGTGAGTTGTCCGGTAACACCGGGGAGCTGTTTTTT. It specifies CAISELSGNTGELFF.

The table lists this clonotype with many counts. The chain is built from TRBV20-1 and TRBJ2-3; 12 positions agree with TRBD2. CDR1 DFQATT and CDR2 SNEGSKA come from the germline V gene (reference sequence). Trimming removed 6 bases from V and 8 bases from J; junction bases left unmatched: 6. This CDR3 has 13 amino acids. The CDR3 DNA reads TGCAGTGCGCCGACTAGCGGGAGCCCTACGCAGTATTTT. Its protein is CSAPTSGSPTQYF.